One and the same sample provided the 24 T cell receptor beta chains below, sequenced in a study of post-analysis software for immune sequencing data. Study-wide results and caveats: Elevated frequency relative to controls characterized roughly five TRBV segments in patients, TRBV5-6, TRBV5-1 and TRBV20-1 among them.

TCR beta libraries were prepared from cDNA with unique molecular identifiers. TCRdb called the PCR reads again in MiXCR, with one record for every CDR3 protein. The sample has roughly 170,000 distinct CDR3 sequences, 30% seen once. Their antigens are not known. What was sequenced was blood. The receptors originated from a girl aged 5-17 years with multiple sclerosis.

V is TRBV4-1 and J is TRBJ2-5, with a possible D match to TRBD2 (5 bases). The CDR3 extends over 14 amino acids. The V and J ends lost 6 bases and 11 bases respectively, with 22 bases between them. In germline, CDR1 is MGHRA, CDR2 YSYEKL. In DNA form, the CDR3 reads TGCGCCAGCAGACCCATTTCTACCGGTGGGGAGCAGTACTTC. Translation gives CASRPISTGGEQYF.

V is TRBV25-1 and J is TRBJ2-3, with a possible D match to TRBD2 (7 bases). This CDR3 is 20 amino acids long. Trimming pared 0 bases from V and 2 bases from J, leaving 24 bases between. Germline assignment: CDR1 MGHDK and CDR2 SYGVNS. CDR3 sequence reads: CASSEYIDLGASGSTDTQYF. DNA of the CDR3: TGTGCCAGCAGTGAATATATAGACCTGGGGGCTAGCGGATCCACAGATACGCAGTATTTT.

The table lists this clonotype with a few counts. CDR3 region: CATSDSDRDNTEAFF. The CDR3 DNA sequence: TGTGCCACCAGTGATTCGGACAGGGACAACACTGAAGCTTTCTTT. The chain uses TRBV24-1 and TRBJ1-1; 8 positions agree with TRBD1. CDR1 and CDR2 from the germline V gene are KGHDR and SFDVKD. The CDR3 has 15 amino acids. The trim removed 2 bases at V and 2 bases at J, leaving 3 bases unmatched.

A word on this clonotype: Just one base apart from a much larger clone, this may be a read error. J is TRBJ2-1 and V is TRBV6-5, with D possibly TRBD2 on 5 matching bases. V lost 0 bases and J 8 bases, leaving 17 bases between the germline ends. From germline, CDR1 is MNHEY and CDR2 SVGAGI. The CDR3 length is 16 residues. The CDR3 protein is CASSYSRSSTTHEQFF. The CDR3 bases are TGTGCCAGCAGTTACTCGAGGTCTAGCACCACTCATGAGCAGTTCTTC.

The J gene is TRBJ2-2, the V gene TRBV7-6; tentatively, D is TRBD1 (6 bases). Trimming removed 0 bases from V and 7 bases from J, with 12 bases in between. Per the germline V gene, CDR1 is SGHVS and CDR2 is FNYEAQ. The CDR3 sequence is 15 residues long. This CDR3 reads CASSLAPGVDGELFF. DNA for the CDR3: TGTGCCAGCAGCTTAGCGCCAGGGGTTGACGGGGAGCTGTTTTTT.

Many counts were recorded for this clonotype. V usage is TRBV12-3 or TRBV12-4 and J usage is TRBJ2-1, with 11 bases aligning to TRBD2. J lost 3 bases, V lost 7 bases, and 5 bases had no gene match. The CDR3 spans 15 residues. DNA for the CDR3: TGTGCCAGCAAACCTCTAGCGGGAGGCTACAATGAGCAGTTCTTC. This codes for CASKPLAGGYNEQFF.

There are a few counts of this clonotype. The CDR3 reads CASSLRIGDGYTF. CDR3 bases: TGTGCCAGCAGCCTAAGGATCGGGGATGGCTACACCTTC. The V gene is TRBV28, the J gene TRBJ1-2; D ambiguous. This CDR3 contains 13 residues. CDR1 and CDR2 from the germline V gene are MDHEN and SYDVKM. V lost 6 bases and J 6 bases, leaving 14 bases between the germline ends.

There are many counts of this clonotype. CDR3 in amino acids: CASSGTALENVLTF. The CDR3 DNA reads TGCGCCAGCAGCGGGACAGCTCTTGAGAACGTCCTGACTTTC. The chain is built from TRBV4-1 and TRBJ2-6; 7 nucleotides align to TRBD1. This CDR3 comprises 14 residues. V gave up 5 bases and J gave up 10 bases; unmatched junction bases: 8. Germline CDR1 MGHRA, CDR2 YSYEKL.

This clonotype has a single count. The chain uses TRBV4-1 and TRBJ1-4; no firm D call. Germline assignment: CDR1 MGHRA and CDR2 YSYEKL. Trimming removed 0 bases from V and 6 bases from J, with 14 bases in between. The CDR3 spans 16 residues. The CDR3 loop is CASSQDRTDTHEKLFF. The CDR3 bases are TGCGCCAGCAGCCAAGATCGAACAGACACTCATGAAAAACTGTTTTTT.

At least ten counts were recorded for this clonotype. This rearrangement joins TRBV10-3 to TRBJ1-2, with 9 bases identical to TRBD1. This CDR3 is 14 amino acids long. Germline V gene lookup returns CDR1 ENHRY and CDR2 SYGVKD. The trim removed 2 bases at V and 7 bases at J, leaving 5 bases unmatched. The CDR3 loop is CAISEGQGNSGYTF. CDR3 nucleotides: TGTGCCATCAGTGAGGGACAGGGGAATAGTGGCTACACCTTC.

In its sample, this clonotype was seen a few times. This sequence joins TRBV20-1 and TRBJ2-1; D is unresolved. Trimming took 2 bases from V and 5 from J, leaving 16 bases between them. The CDR3 loop spans 15 amino acids. The germline V gene encodes CDR1 DFQATT and CDR2 SNEGSKA (reference sequence). The CDR3 DNA sequence: TGCAGTGCTAGACTCCGTGGAGTCCGACACAATGAGCAGTTCTTC. This codes for CSARLRGVRHNEQFF.

This clonotype was seen just once. This may arise from a read error, as a much more abundant clone is one base away. The gene calls are TRBV27 and TRBJ1-2; D is unclear. CDR3 length: 16 amino acids. Germline loops: CDR1 MNHEY, CDR2 SMNVEV (reference sequence). Trimming pared 7 bases from V and 0 bases from J, leaving 18 bases between. CDR3 nucleotides: TGTGCCAGCAACCCCGCTGGAAGGAGAGCTAACTATGGCTACACCTTC. Translating gives CASNPAGRRANYGYTF.

The V and J genes are TRBV5-1 and TRBJ1-2, with D uncertain. Germline loops: CDR1 SGHRS, CDR2 YFSETQ. The V end lost 5 bases, the J end lost 1 base, and 9 bases lay between the germline ends. The CDR3 totals 13 residues. The CDR3 region has the DNA TGCGCCAGCAGATATGGCGTTAACTATGGCTACACCTTC. Amino acid sequence: CASRYGVNYGYTF.

Note on this clonotype: A single base separates this from a much larger clone, so it may be a read error. The V gene is TRBV5-6, the J gene TRBJ2-1; D not resolved. This CDR3 contains 14 residues. V lost 3 bases and J lost 10, with 17 bases in between. Germline CDR1 SGHDT, CDR2 YYEEEE. CDR3 residues: CASSWGDWGSEQFF. The CDR3 DNA follows: TGTGCCAGCAGCTGGGGTGACTGGGGAAGCGAGCAGTTCTTC.

This clonotype has more than one count but fewer than ten. At one of its ends the junction is not consistent with the germline gene, which may arise from a read error. The chain carries TRBV28 and TRBJ2-1, with 7 bases that match TRBD2. From germline, CDR1 is MDHEN and CDR2 SYDVKM. The CDR3 is 14 amino acids. CDR3 region: CACSFISGSGEQFF. CDR3 DNA sequence: TGTGCCTGCAGTTTCATTAGCGGGTCAGGAGAGCAGTTCTTC.

The V gene is TRBV5-5, the J gene TRBJ2-4; TRBD2 matches at 7 bases. After removal of 5 bases from V and 8 bases from J, the junction contained 13 bases not matched to a gene. Germline V gene sequence: CDR1 SGHKS, CDR2 YYEKEE (reference sequence). The CDR3 runs to 15 residues. The CDR3 reads CASSTRGGVGDIQYF. DNA for the CDR3: TGTGCCAGCAGTACCCGGGGAGGGGTGGGAGACATTCAGTACTTC.

Turning to this clonotype: One end of the junction varies from germline; a read error may be responsible. The chain couples TRBV3-1 to TRBJ2-5; D is undetermined. Germline V gene lookup returns CDR1 LGHDT and CDR2 YNNKEL (reference sequence). The CDR3 covers 14 residues. CDR3 DNA: TGTGCCAGCAGCCAAGACGCAATGCAAGGGACCCAGTACTTC. Translation gives CASSQDAMQGTQYF.

The chain joins TRBV6-6 to TRBJ2-5; maybe TRBD1 (6 bases). Trimming took 3 bases from V and 1 from J, leaving 9 bases between them. Looked up from germline, CDR1 is MNHNY and CDR2 is SVGAGI (reference sequence). This CDR3 contains 14 residues. Written as DNA, the CDR3 is TGTGCCAGCAGTTATACAGGGATCCAAGAGACCCAGTACTTC. It specifies CASSYTGIQETQYF.

Ten or more counts support this clonotype. J is TRBJ2-5 and V is TRBV29-1, with 7 positions matching TRBD1. From germline, CDR1 is SQVTM and CDR2 ANQGSEA. The CDR3 contains 14 residues. In DNA form, the CDR3 reads TGCAGTAGTGTCCCCTGGGACAGTCGGCGGACCCAGTACTTC. Translating gives CSSVPWDSRRTQYF.

There are a few counts of this clonotype. The J gene is TRBJ2-7, the V gene TRBV18, with D perhaps assigned TRBD1 or TRBD2 (5 bases each). This CDR3 contains 12 residues. The germline V gene encodes CDR1 KGHSH and CDR2 LQKENI. Trimming left V 7 bases short and J 3 bases short, with 10 bases between. The CDR3 DNA reads TGTGCCAGCTGGGGGAGAGGCTACGAGCAGTACTTC. It yields the protein CASWGRGYEQYF.

This clonotype has just a few counts. This clone may be a read error of a much larger clone one base away. The chain joins TRBV7-9 to TRBJ2-1; 7 bases match TRBD1. Near its end, the DNA agrees better with TRBJ2-7, so the J call may be wrong. The length of the CDR3 is 15 residues. Germline assignment: CDR1 SEHNR and CDR2 FQNEAQ (reference sequence). The CDR3 region has the DNA TGTGCCAGCAGCCGACAGGGCAGCTCCTACAATGAGCAGTACTTC. Translated, it gives CASSRQGSSYNEQYF.

The V gene is TRBV12-3 or TRBV12-4, the J gene TRBJ2-1, with 9 bases fitting TRBD1. The CDR3 consists of 23 residues. After removal of 4 bases from V and 1 base from J, the junction contained 26 bases not matched to a gene. The CDR3 reads CASSSYLPGTADRGEWSYNEQFF. The CDR3 nucleotides read TGTGCCAGCAGTTCCTACCTCCCAGGGACAGCGGACAGGGGTGAATGGTCCTACAATGAGCAGTTCTTC.

This clonotype was seen a few times. V usage is TRBV20-1 and J usage is TRBJ1-2, with a possible D match to TRBD1 (6 bases). V lost 0 bases and J 8 bases, leaving 13 bases between the germline ends. Per the germline V gene, CDR1 is DFQATT and CDR2 is SNEGSKA (reference sequence). CDR3 length: 13 amino acids. The CDR3: CSARDPQGSGYTF. The CDR3 DNA reads as TGCAGTGCTAGAGATCCCCAGGGGTCGGGCTACACCTTC.

A few counts support this clonotype. The V and J genes are TRBV5-1 and TRBJ2-1, with 7 bases identical to TRBD2. The CDR3 is made up of 15 amino acids. Germline V gives CDR1 SGHRS, CDR2 YFSETQ. V dropped 0 bases and J dropped 2; count of bases not matched to a gene: 2. CDR3 coding DNA: TGCGCCAGCAGCTTGGTAGCGGGCCCCTACAATGAGCAGTTCTTC. This encodes CASSLVAGPYNEQFF.